One T cell receptor (beta chain) is described in this entry. The CDR3 is 13 amino acids. Between the trimmed V and J ends, which lost 6 bases and 8 bases, there was a span of 13 bases. In germline, CDR1 is MNHGY, CDR2 SAAAGT. This sample was taken from a study of sequential checkpoint blockade in melanoma. Whole-study context: TCRbeta immunosequencing was performed on DNA from around 91 pretreatment melanoma tumor samples. After nivolumab or ipilimumab alone, twenty-two patients had week-13 rebiopsies.

Treatment indicated: randomized to nivolumab then ipilimumab (arm A) or the reverse (arm B). Profiled with immunoSEQ multiplex PCR; TCRdb holds only in-frame clones, not every one. Of 10,000 or so clones listed, around 27% are singletons. Specimen: tumor tissue (inferred from file names), collected from a patient given nivolumab and ipilimumab in sequence. The chain couples TRBV6-8 to TRBJ1-4; tentatively, D is TRBD1 (5 bases). The receptor's source is a human donor with melanoma. The CDR3 here is CASRSGTEEKLFF. CDR3 nucleotide sequence: TGTGCCAGCAGGTCCGGGACGGAGGAAAAACTGTTTTTT.